Listed here are 17 T cell receptor beta chains from one sample, sequenced in a study of blood T cell repertoires in COVID-19. The data were produced by immunoSEQ multiplex PCR, yet TCRdb's version contains in-frame clones alone and is incomplete. The sample lists 150,000 to 200,000 clones, about 86% occurring once. Material: peripheral blood. These receptors originate from a man in his fifties with active or convalescent COVID-19.

The rearrangement links TRBV3-1 (or the pseudogene TRBV3-2) to TRBJ2-3; 9 bases are a match to TRBD1. Unmatched junction bases numbered 12, after V lost 4 bases and J lost 1 base. The germline V gene encodes CDR1 LGHDT and CDR2 YNNKEL (reference sequence). The CDR3 contains 18 residues. The CDR3: CASSPNFTGTGRTDTQYF. The CDR3 DNA follows: TGTGCCAGCAGCCCGAACTTTACCGGGACAGGGCGCACAGATACGCAGTATTTT.

This chain joins TRBV3-1 (or the pseudogene TRBV3-2) and TRBJ2-7, with 13 nucleotides matching TRBD2. J was trimmed by 4 bases and V by 3 bases; bases with no gene match: 6. CDR1 and CDR2 from the germline V gene are LGHDT and YNNKEL (reference sequence). The CDR3 sequence is 16 residues long. CDR3 DNA: TGTGCCAGCAGCCAGGCGACTAGCGGGAGGCTTTACGAGCAGTACTTC. It encodes CASSQATSGRLYEQYF.

This chain links TRBV9 with TRBJ2-3; the D gene is possibly TRBD2 (6 bases). Trimming cost V 3 bases and J 5 bases, with 16 bases left between them. Germline values: CDR1 SGDLS, CDR2 YYNGEE. The CDR3 is made up of 15 amino acids. The CDR3, as DNA: TGTGCCAGCAGCGCCGAACTAGCCGTGCGAGATACGCAGTATTTT. Amino acids: CASSAELAVRDTQYF.

This clone is a singleton in its sample. This rearrangement joins TRBV5-4 to TRBJ2-1; 9 nucleotides align to TRBD2. From germline, CDR1 is SGHNT and CDR2 YYREEE (reference sequence). The CDR3 runs 16 residues. V was clipped by 0 bases and J by 7 bases; unmatched bases: 8. In nucleotides, the CDR3 is TGTGCCAGCAGCTTGGGTCACCAAAGCGGGAGGAATGAGCAGTTCTTC. Translating it yields CASSLGHQSGRNEQFF. The full variable domain, with the rest looked up from reference TRBV5-4 and TRBJ2-1, is ETGVTQSPTHLIKTRGQQVTLRCSSQSGHNTVSWYQQALGQGPQFIFQYYREEENGRGNFPPRFSGLQFPNYSSELNVNALELDDSALYLCASSLGHQSGRNEQFFGPGTRLTVL.

The rearrangement uses TRBV4-2 and TRBJ1-2; a possible D gene is TRBD1 (6 bases). The CDR3 has 14 residues. Trimming cost V 0 bases and J 7 bases, with 12 bases left between them. Germline loops: CDR1 LGHNA, CDR2 YNFKEQ. The DNA for the CDR3 is TGTGCCAGCAGCCAAGAGGTTCAGGGGTTTGGCTACACCTTC. Translated, it gives CASSQEVQGFGYTF.

V and J are TRBV6-5 and TRBJ2-3, with unresolved D. V dropped 6 bases and J dropped 1 base, with 14 bases sitting between them. Germline CDR1 is MNHEY and CDR2 is SVGAGI. The CDR3 extends over 15 amino acids. In DNA, the CDR3 is TGTGCCAGCAGCCAGCTCCGACTTGGCACAGATACGCAGTATTTT. Protein sequence: CASSQLRLGTDTQYF.

This clone was observed a single time. The V call is TRBV7-2, the J call TRBJ1-6, with D possibly being TRBD1 (6 bases). The CDR3 length is 16 residues. V was clipped by 5 bases and J by 10 bases, with 21 bases between them. Germline CDR1 SGHTA, CDR2 FQGNSA. The CDR3 nucleotides read TGTGCCAGCAGCCGGAACAGGGAGAAGGGAGTCTCACCCCTCCACTTT. This translates into CASSRNREKGVSPLHF.

This clone appeared many times. V gene TRBV5-6 combines with J gene TRBJ2-1; 8 positions agree with TRBD1. Trimming cost V 3 bases and J 6 bases; bases outside gene matches: 14. Per germline, CDR1 SGHDT and CDR2 YYEEEE. The CDR3 consists of 17 residues. The CDR3 coding sequence is TGTGCCAGCAGCTGGGGTTACTCGGACAGGGATACCAATGAGCAGTTCTTC. Translating it yields CASSWGYSDRDTNEQFF.

The gene calls are TRBV6-2 or TRBV6-3 and TRBJ2-5; 9 bases agree with TRBD2. Trimming took 5 bases from V and 5 from J; bases not matched to a gene: 6. Germline V CDR1 and CDR2: MNHEY, SVGEGT. This CDR3 region has 14 residues. In DNA, the CDR3 is TGTGCCAGCAGTATAGCGGGAGAGTGGGAGACCCAGTACTTC. Residues: CASSIAGEWETQYF.

This clone was seen a few times. The chain joins TRBV6-2 or TRBV6-3 to TRBJ1-5; tentative D call: TRBD1 (5 bases). Germline CDR1 and CDR2: MNHEY and SVGEGT. The CDR3 spans 16 residues. The V end lost 5 bases, the J end lost 7 bases, and 21 bases lay between the germline ends. CDR3 residues: CASSLTQGFVGQPQHF. CDR3 sequence (DNA): TGTGCCAGCAGTCTTACTCAGGGATTTGTTGGACAGCCCCAGCATTTT.

This chain connects TRBV5-5 to TRBJ1-2; D is unclear. The CDR3 totals 14 residues. V lost 0 bases, J lost 3 bases, and 9 bases lay in between. Germline assignment: CDR1 SGHKS and CDR2 YYEKEE (reference sequence). CDR3 DNA sequence: TGTGCCAGCAGCTTGGCGCGGAGATACTATGGCTACACCTTC. As protein: CASSLARRYYGYTF.

The V and J genes are TRBV18 and TRBJ1-2, with TRBD1 matching over 10 bases. The CDR3 is 14 amino acids. Germline V CDR1 and CDR2: KGHSH, LQKENI. V was clipped by 4 bases and J by 2 bases; unmatched bases: 1. CDR3 coding DNA: TGTGCCAGCTCACAGGGACAGGGGAACTATGGCTACACCTTC. This translates into CASSQGQGNYGYTF.

The chain has TRBV19 and TRBJ1-3, with D possibly matching TRBD1 (5 bases). The CDR3 runs to 17 residues. Trimming shortened V by 8 bases and J by 0 bases, and 20 bases separated the two germline ends. Germline V gives CDR1 LNHDA, CDR2 SQIVND (reference sequence). The CDR3 region is CASGARAHPSSGNTIYF. The CDR3 coding sequence is TGTGCCAGTGGGGCCAGAGCCCATCCATCCTCTGGAAACACCATATATTTT.

The sample holds one count of this clone. The chain recombines TRBV19 with TRBJ2-7, with D possibly being TRBD1 (6 bases). The ends were cut back, 6 bases at V and 4 bases at J, with 10 bases in the middle. The CDR3 sequence is 12 residues long. Per germline, CDR1 LNHDA and CDR2 SQIVND (reference sequence). The CDR3 bases are TGTGCCAGTAGCCTAACAGGGTACGAGCAGTACTTC. Protein sequence: CASSLTGYEQYF.

Details on this clone: The junction departs from the called germline gene at one end, perhaps through a read error. The chain joins TRBV20-1 to TRBJ2-1; perhaps TRBD2 as D (5 bases). Looked up from germline, CDR1 is DFQATT and CDR2 is SNEGSKA (reference sequence). The CDR3 loop spans 10 amino acids. In DNA form, the CDR3 reads TGCAGTGCTGGAGAGCGGGAGCAGTTCTTC. Translation: CSAGEREQFF.

The chain couples TRBV6-2 or TRBV6-3 to TRBJ1-5; D unresolved. CDR3 size: 15 residues. Deletions cut 5 bases from V and 2 bases from J, with 13 bases between. Per the germline V gene, CDR1 is MNHEY and CDR2 is SVGEGT. The CDR3 DNA is TGTGCCAGCAGTCAAACACACAGTGGCAATCAGCCCCAGCATTTT. Translation gives CASSQTHSGNQPQHF.

The chain has TRBV3-1 (or the pseudogene TRBV3-2) and TRBJ1-5; TRBD1 agrees at 8 bases. The CDR3 is made up of 16 amino acids. The ends lost 2 bases at V and 7 bases at J; junction bases unmatched: 10. Per germline, CDR1 LGHDT and CDR2 YNNKEL (reference sequence). CDR3 nucleotides: TGTGCCAGCAGCCAAACCGGGACAGGACCCTCACAGCCCCAGCATTTT. Translating gives CASSQTGTGPSQPQHF.